This T cell receptor (beta chain) derives from a study of graft-versus-host responses after intestinal transplantation. General study results and limits: Analysis identified GvH clones in recipient marrow, with some appearing first in ileum or blood. Some patients had graft-donor T cell macrochimerism. In their allografts, the ratios of graft-versus-host to host-versus-graft T cell clones were high.

V lost 2 bases to trimming and J lost 5 bases; unmatched junction nucleotides: 6. The CDR3 contains 16 residues. Germline-derived CDR1 and CDR2 are SGHNT and YENEEA. About this clone itself: Its target is unknown.

Profiled with immunoSEQ multiplex PCR; TCRdb holds only in-frame clones, not every one. The sample carries about 98,000 clones, roughly four fifths recorded once. The chain has TRBV11-3 and TRBJ2-5, with 12 bases matching TRBD1. This material consisted of unstimulated CD8+ T cells sorted from spleen or lymph node cells, taken before intestinal transplant. The sequence was collected from a human donor who received an intestinal transplant. The CDR3 loop reads CASSLLGTGGWETQYF. For the CDR3, the DNA is TGTGCCAGCAGCTTACTCGGGACAGGGGGCTGGGAGACCCAGTACTTC.